A selection of T cell receptor beta chains follows, all from one sample in a study of blood T cell repertoires in COVID-19. Produced via immunoSEQ multiplex PCR; TCRdb's table is partial and in-frame only. Of 230,000 or so clones in the sample, around 87% were seen once. The sample consisted of peripheral blood. These TCRs come from a woman in her sixties or seventies with COVID-19, enrolled during active disease. The CDR3 runs from the conserved cysteine through the conserved F or W. Each record gives: J gene, V gene, clone size, CDR3 protein. Not every row has a clone size; where given, it reads once, few, many or a size class.

TRBJ1-1 TRBV7-2 . CASSPAGGGSGAFF
TRBJ2-5 TRBV11-3 . CASSPGLAGQETQYF
TRBJ1-1 TRBV19 . CASSIGGVNTEAFF
TRBJ2-7 TRBV10-3 . CAISESGQVRYEQYF
TRBJ1-5 TRBV4-1 once CASSQEGRTGTQPQHF
TRBJ2-2 TRBV5-1 . CASSSSNRGRTGELFF
TRBJ1-2 TRBV7-9 few CASSQSSAGLNGYTF
TRBJ1-5 TRBV19 . CASFNPGATSDQPQHF
TRBJ2-7 TRBV5-1 few CASSLAVVQGAYEQYF
TRBJ1-1 TRBV18 few CASSPQGAGEAFF
TRBJ2-7 TRBV29-1 . CSVETGAGRYEQYF
TRBJ2-5 TRBV5-4 few CASSLYWGGTSKETQYF
TRBJ1-1 TRBV6-6 few CASFGLNRGAFF
TRBJ1-6 TRBV2 . CASSGPNYNSPLHF
TRBJ1-3 TRBV5-6 . CASSLGSFAINWNTIYF
TRBJ2-1 TRBV7-7 . CASSLLGGGNDNEQFF
TRBJ2-2 TRBV13 . CASSLVGAGQGKRKGTGELFF
TRBJ1-5 TRBV19 . CASSMRAASNQPQHF
TRBJ2-5 TRBV5-4 . CASSKKRGGLEETQYF
TRBJ2-1 TRBV4-1 . CASSQEKISYNEQFF
TRBJ1-5 TRBV18 once CASSPGGVRGQPQHF
TRBJ1-4 TRBV6-5 . CASSTRSRIESELFF
TRBJ1-2 TRBV27 . CASSLIQGLGGYTF
TRBJ1-2 TRBV2 . CASSSFQGIYGYTF
TRBJ2-2 TRBV28 . CASSTLDRRLANTGELFF
TRBJ1-5 TRBV19 . CASSIYRESNQPQHF
TRBJ2-5 TRBV5-1 . CASSLGTSGGRKTQYF
TRBJ1-6 TRBV4-1 . CASSQEPDRARSPLHF
TRBJ2-5 TRBV30 . CAWSVTGVETQYF
TRBJ1-2 TRBV5-4 . CASSLDGLYYGYTF
TRBJ1-1 TRBV7-9 . CASSLVQGYTEAFF
TRBJ1-2 TRBV6-2/TRBV6-3 . CASSYWGRLYGYTF
TRBJ1-2 TRBV11-2 . CASSFGGDGYTF
TRBJ1-6 TRBV30 . CAWRPLQGQNSPLHF
TRBJ1-1 TRBV9 once CASSGENFNTEAFF
TRBJ1-2 TRBV6-5 . CASTSRDRGNYGYTF
TRBJ1-4 TRBV6-2/TRBV6-3 once CASSWDGGGKLFF
TRBJ2-2 TRBV24-1 . CAANLGNPGQGVGELFF
TRBJ1-2 TRBV10-3 . CAISELDRVESVSTF
TRBJ2-5 TRBV5-8 . CASSPGWQETQYF
TRBJ1-5 TRBV19 few CASSIEGQDYQPQHF
TRBJ1-2 TRBV3-1/TRBV3-2 once CASSQVGGAGAYGYTF
TRBJ1-3 TRBV30 . CALEGQGRNTIYF
TRBJ1-6 TRBV5-1 . CASSQSNRVEYNSPLHF
TRBJ1-6 TRBV4-2 . CASSQVDREDSPLHF
TRBJ1-2 TRBV18 . CASSLGEGHYGYTF
TRBJ1-1 TRBV6-5 . CASSPRWPLNTEAFF